Listed below are T cell receptor beta chains from one sample, sequenced in a study of T cell changes during pregnancy in multiple sclerosis. TCRdb's table, derived via immunoSEQ multiplex PCR, lists solely in-frame clones and lacks some. This sample has 35,000 to 50,000 clones, with 88% found just once. Sequencing was performed on CD4+ T cells from peripheral blood mononuclear cells, taken in the second trimester of pregnancy. The receptors were gathered from a female donor with multiple sclerosis, enrolled in a pregnancy study. CDR3s include the opening cysteine and the closing phenylalanine or tryptophan. A D gene is named only where the DNA matches it firmly. For some rows the clone size is stated as once, few or many, or as a class when expanded; others skip it.

TRBJ2-7	.	TRBV19	.	CASSPARTVTYEQYF	TGTGCCAGTAGTCCTGCCCGGACAGTTACCTACGAGCAGTACTTC
TRBJ1-4	.	TRBV28	.	CASSLGDRREEKLFF	TGTGCCAGCAGTTTAGGAGACAGGAGAGAAGAAAAACTGTTTTTT
TRBJ2-5	TRBD2	TRBV29-1	many	CSVGSQAGGPETQYF	TGCAGCGTTGGTAGCCAAGCGGGAGGGCCAGAGACCCAGTACTTC
TRBJ1-1	.	TRBV18	.	CASSPTHSGGNTEAFF	TGTGCCAGCTCACCAACACATTCGGGGGGAAACACTGAAGCTTTCTTT
TRBJ1-2	.	TRBV2	.	CASRALGHQMTNYGYTF	TGTGCCAGCAGAGCCCTGGGACACCAGATGACGAACTATGGCTACACCTTC
TRBJ2-7	TRBD2	TRBV15	.	CATSRRATGSGSSYEQYF	TGTGCCACCAGCAGACGCGCCACCGGTAGCGGGAGTTCCTACGAGCAGTACTTC
TRBJ2-3	TRBD2	TRBV19	.	CASRIGLAASDTQYF	TGTGCCAGTAGGATAGGACTAGCGGCGTCAGATACGCAGTATTTT
TRBJ2-2	TRBD2	TRBV6-6	.	CASRVAGGSVGELFF	TGTGCCAGCAGGGTAGCGGGAGGGTCTGTCGGGGAGCTGTTTTTT
TRBJ1-5	.	TRBV6-5	.	CASRITGSGNQPQHF	TGTGCCAGCAGAATCACAGGCTCGGGCAATCAGCCCCAGCATTTT
TRBJ1-2	TRBD1	TRBV19	.	CASKLRGQGNYGYTF	TGTGCCAGTAAACTGAGGGGACAGGGGAACTATGGCTACACCTTC
TRBJ2-2	.	TRBV11-2	.	CASSRILGRNTGELFF	TGTGCCAGCTCACGTATTCTGGGCCGGAACACCGGGGAGCTGTTTTTT
TRBJ2-2	.	TRBV11-1	.	CASSQTRGTGELFF	TGTGCCAGCAGCCAAACAAGGGGAACCGGGGAGCTGTTTTTT
TRBJ2-7	.	TRBV27	.	CASRTGFGGVERYF	TGTGCCAGCAGGACAGGTTTTGGGGGAGTCGAGCGGTACTTC
TRBJ2-7	TRBD2	TRBV5-1	.	CASSFRVSRVSGLAGTFSYEQYF	TGCGCCAGCAGCTTCAGGGTCTCCCGGGTTTCGGGACTAGCGGGAACTTTCTCCTACGAGCAGTACTTC
TRBJ1-2	.	TRBV5-4	.	CASSMGAQSNYGYTF	TGTGCCAGCAGCATGGGGGCACAGAGTAACTATGGCTACACCTTC
TRBJ2-2	.	TRBV19	.	CASSMGQTNTGELFF	TGTGCCAGTAGTATGGGACAAACCAACACCGGGGAGCTGTTTTTT
TRBJ2-5	.	TRBV7-2	.	CASSLGGDSQETQYF	TGTGCCAGCAGCTTAGGGGGGGACTCCCAAGAGACCCAGTACTTC
TRBJ2-1	TRBD1	TRBV5-1	.	CASSLNTPGQGPYNEQFF	TGCGCCAGCAGCCTAAACACCCCGGGACAGGGGCCCTACAATGAGCAGTTCTTC
TRBJ2-1	TRBD2	TRBV5-6	.	CASSSWGLARYNEQFF	TGTGCCAGCAGCTCTTGGGGACTAGCGCGATACAATGAGCAGTTCTTC
TRBJ2-1	TRBD2	TRBV6-5	once	CASSYSGLAGGEQFF	TGTGCCAGCAGTTACTCGGGACTAGCGGGGGGTGAGCAGTTCTTC
TRBJ2-1	TRBD2	TRBV28	.	CASSLSGGRVYNEQFF	TGTGCCAGCAGTTTATCAGGCGGGAGGGTCTACAATGAGCAGTTCTTC
TRBJ2-3	TRBD2	TRBV7-9	.	CASSRLAGVFADTQYF	TGTGCCAGCAGCAGACTAGCGGGAGTTTTTGCAGATACGCAGTATTTT